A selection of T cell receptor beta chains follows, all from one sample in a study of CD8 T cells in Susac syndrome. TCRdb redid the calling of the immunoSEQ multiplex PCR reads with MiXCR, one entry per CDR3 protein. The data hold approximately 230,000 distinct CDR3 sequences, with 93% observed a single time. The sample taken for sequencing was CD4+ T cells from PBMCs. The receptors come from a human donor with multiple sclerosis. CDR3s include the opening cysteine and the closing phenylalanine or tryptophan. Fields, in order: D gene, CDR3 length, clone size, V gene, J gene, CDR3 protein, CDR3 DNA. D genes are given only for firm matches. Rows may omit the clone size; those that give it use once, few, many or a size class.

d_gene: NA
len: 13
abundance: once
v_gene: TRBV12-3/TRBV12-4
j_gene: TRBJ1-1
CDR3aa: CASSLAWNTEAFF
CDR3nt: TGTGCCAGCAGTTTAGCGTGGAACACTGAAGCTTTCTTT

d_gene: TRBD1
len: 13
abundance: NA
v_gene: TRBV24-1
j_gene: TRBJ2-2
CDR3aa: CATGQRDTGELFF
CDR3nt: TGTGCCACGGGACAGCGAGACACCGGGGAGCTGTTTTTT

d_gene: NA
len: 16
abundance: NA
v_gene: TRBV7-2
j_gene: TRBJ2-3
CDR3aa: CASSLGGRVETDTQYF
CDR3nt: TGTGCCAGCAGCTTAGGGGGTAGAGTTGAGACAGATACGCAGTATTTT

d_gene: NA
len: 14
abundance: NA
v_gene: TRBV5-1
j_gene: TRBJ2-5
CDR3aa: CASSTGTGGETQYF
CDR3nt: TGCGCCAGCAGCACAGGGACGGGCGGAGAGACCCAGTACTTC

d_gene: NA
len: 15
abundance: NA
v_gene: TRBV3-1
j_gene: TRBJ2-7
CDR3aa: CASSQALGGQWVQYF
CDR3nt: TGTGCCAGCAGCCAAGCCCTCGGAGGGCAGTGGGTGCAGTACTTC

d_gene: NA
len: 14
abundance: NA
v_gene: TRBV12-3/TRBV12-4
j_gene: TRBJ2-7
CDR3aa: CASRLEGAKYEQYF
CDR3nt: TGTGCCAGCAGACTCGAAGGGGCTAAATACGAGCAGTACTTC

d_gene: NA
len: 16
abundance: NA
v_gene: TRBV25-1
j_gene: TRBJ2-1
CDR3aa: CASSEYGGLSYNEQFF
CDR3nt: TGTGCCAGCAGTGAATATGGAGGGCTCTCCTACAATGAGCAGTTCTTC

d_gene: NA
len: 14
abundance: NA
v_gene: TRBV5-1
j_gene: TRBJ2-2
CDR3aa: CASRNKADTGELFF
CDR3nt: TGCGCCAGCAGGAACAAGGCCGACACCGGGGAGCTGTTTTTT

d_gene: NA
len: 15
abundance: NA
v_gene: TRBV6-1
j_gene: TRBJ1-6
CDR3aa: CASSGEAGANSPLHF
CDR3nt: TGTGCCAGCAGTGGGGAAGCAGGGGCTAATTCACCCCTCCACTTT

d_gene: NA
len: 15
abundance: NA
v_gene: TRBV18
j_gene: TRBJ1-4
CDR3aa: CASSPRSKRDEKLFF
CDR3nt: TGTGCCAGCTCACCACGCTCAAAACGAGATGAAAAACTGTTTTTT

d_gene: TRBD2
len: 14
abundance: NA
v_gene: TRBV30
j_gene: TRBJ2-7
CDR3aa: CAWMSSGGDYEQYF
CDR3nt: TGTGCCTGGATGTCTAGCGGGGGAGACTACGAGCAGTACTTC

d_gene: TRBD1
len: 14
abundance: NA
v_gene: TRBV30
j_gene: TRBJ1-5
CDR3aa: CAWSTGAGNQPQHF
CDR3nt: TGTGCCTGGAGTACAGGGGCTGGCAATCAGCCCCAGCATTTT

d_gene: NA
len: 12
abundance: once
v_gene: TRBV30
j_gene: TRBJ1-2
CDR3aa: CAWSADTYGYTF
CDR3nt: TGTGCCTGGAGTGCCGACACGTATGGCTACACCTTC

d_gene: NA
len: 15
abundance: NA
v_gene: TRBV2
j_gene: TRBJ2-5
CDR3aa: CASSELGQKRETQYF
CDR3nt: TGTGCCAGCAGTGAATTGGGCCAGAAGAGAGAGACCCAGTACTTC

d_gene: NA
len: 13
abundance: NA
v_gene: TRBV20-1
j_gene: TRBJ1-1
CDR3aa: CSASRGRYTEAFF
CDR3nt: TGCAGTGCTAGCCGGGGGCGGTACACTGAAGCTTTCTTT

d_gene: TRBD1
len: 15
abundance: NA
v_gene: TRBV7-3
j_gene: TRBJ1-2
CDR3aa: CASSPLLGTGDGYTF
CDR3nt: TGTGCCAGCAGCCCCTTACTTGGGACAGGGGATGGCTACACCTTC